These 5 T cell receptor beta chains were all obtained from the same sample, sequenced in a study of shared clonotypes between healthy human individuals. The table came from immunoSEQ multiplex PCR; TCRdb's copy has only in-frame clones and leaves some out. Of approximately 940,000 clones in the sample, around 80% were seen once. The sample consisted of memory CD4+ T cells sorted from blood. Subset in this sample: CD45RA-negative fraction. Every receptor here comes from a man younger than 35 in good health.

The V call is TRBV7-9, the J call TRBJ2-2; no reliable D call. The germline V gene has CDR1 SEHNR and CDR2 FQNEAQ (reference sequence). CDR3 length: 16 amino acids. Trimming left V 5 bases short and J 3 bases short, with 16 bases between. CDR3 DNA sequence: TGTGCCAGCAGCCCCCCGTCCGAGCCGGACACCGGGGAGCTGTTTTTT. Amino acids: CASSPPSEPDTGELFF.

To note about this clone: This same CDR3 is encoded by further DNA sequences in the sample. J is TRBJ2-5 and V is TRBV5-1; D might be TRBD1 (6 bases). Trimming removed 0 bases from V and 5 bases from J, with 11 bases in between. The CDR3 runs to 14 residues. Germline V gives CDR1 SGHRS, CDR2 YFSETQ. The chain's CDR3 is CASSLDSRGETQYF. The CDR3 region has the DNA TGCGCCAGCAGCTTGGACTCGAGGGGGGAGACCCAGTACTTC.

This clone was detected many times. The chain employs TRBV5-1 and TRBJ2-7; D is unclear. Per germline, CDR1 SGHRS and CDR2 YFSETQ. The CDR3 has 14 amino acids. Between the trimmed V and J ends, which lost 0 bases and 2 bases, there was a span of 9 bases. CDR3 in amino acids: CASSLGVRPYEQYF. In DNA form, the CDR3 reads TGCGCCAGCAGCTTGGGAGTGAGGCCCTACGAGCAGTACTTC.

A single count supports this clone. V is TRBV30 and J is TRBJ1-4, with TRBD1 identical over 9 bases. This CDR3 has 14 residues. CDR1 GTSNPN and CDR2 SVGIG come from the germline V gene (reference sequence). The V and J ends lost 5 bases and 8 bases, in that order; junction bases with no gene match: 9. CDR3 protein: CAWGETGGQEKLFF. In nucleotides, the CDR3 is TGTGCCTGGGGGGAGACAGGGGGTCAGGAAAAACTGTTTTTT. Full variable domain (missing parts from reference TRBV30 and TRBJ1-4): SQTIHQWPATLVQPVGSPLSLECTVEGTSNPNLYWYRQAAGRGLQLLFYSVGIGQISSEVPQNLSASRPQDRQFILSSKKLLLSDSGFYLCAWGETGGQEKLFFGSGTQLSVL.

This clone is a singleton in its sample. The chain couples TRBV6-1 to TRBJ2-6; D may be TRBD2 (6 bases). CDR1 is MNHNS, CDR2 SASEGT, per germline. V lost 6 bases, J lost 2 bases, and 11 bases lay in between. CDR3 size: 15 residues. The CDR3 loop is CASRRGSAGANVLTF. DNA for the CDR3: TGTGCCAGCAGGCGGGGATCGGCTGGGGCCAACGTCCTGACTTTC.